This TCR beta chain emerged from a study of OX40 agonist ivuxolimab in advanced cancers. Study at large: Patients were dosed intravenously with ivuxolimab at 0.01 to 10 mg/kg every 2 weeks. Study outcomes and limitations: The study observed clonal expansion of CD4+ and CD8+ blood T cells by week 6 at 0.1 to 3.0 mg/kg. It was not determined which antigens were specifically recognized by the peripheral T cells that had undergone clonal expansion.

V dropped 4 bases and J dropped 5; count of bases not matched to a gene: 2. Germline V lookup: CDR1 MDHEN, CDR2 SYDVKM. This CDR3 comprises 14 residues. This clone is a singleton in its sample. The antigen remains unidentified. TCRdb's copy holds only in-frame clones and misses some; the assay was immunoSEQ multiplex PCR. The data show under 80,000 clones, around 87% seen once. This material consisted of CD4+ or CD8+ T cells sorted from blood, taken in a trial of the OX40 agonist ivuxolimab. The origin of this receptor is an adult with an advanced solid tumor such as melanoma, head and neck, liver or kidney cancer. The chain couples TRBV28 to TRBJ2-2, with TRBD1 identical over 9 bases. The CDR3 loop is CASSSGTGTGELFF. CDR3 DNA sequence: TGTGCCAGCAGTTCCGGGACAGGGACCGGGGAGCTGTTTTTT.